The rows below give T cell receptor beta chains drawn from one sample of a study of identical twins. MiXCR, applied by TCRdb to the 5' RACE reads, yields one record per CDR3 protein. The table has about 570,000 distinct CDR3 sequences, roughly 9.9% seen once. The sample also formed part of further work on yellow fever vaccine responses in identical twins.

Sequenced: PBMCs. These TCRs come from a woman between 18 and 29 years old in good health. Both conserved end residues are part of each CDR3. A D gene is named only where the DNA matches it firmly. Only part of the rows carry a size: once, few, many, or a class if the clone is expanded.

abundance,d_gene,v_gene,j_gene,CDR3nt,CDR3aa
-,-,TRBV7-2,TRBJ2-7,TGTGCCAGCAGCCCTACTCCGGGCCTCTCCTACGAGCAGTACTTC,CASSPTPGLSYEQYF
few,-,TRBV7-9,TRBJ2-5,TGTGCCAGCAGCTTAGGTCTCACAGGGGGGGTCCAAGAGACCCAGTACTTC,CASSLGLTGGVQETQYF
-,TRBD2,TRBV4-2,TRBJ2-3,TGTGCCAGCAGTGAACTAGCGGGGGCTCTCACAGATACGCAGTATTTT,CASSELAGALTDTQYF
many,TRBD1,TRBV7-9,TRBJ2-1,TGTGCCAGCAGCTCATTGGGACAGGGGAAGGAGGAGCAGTTCTTC,CASSSLGQGKEEQFF
many,-,TRBV20-1,TRBJ1-5,TGCAGTGCTAGGGGAGGTGGGCAGCCCCAGCATTTT,CSARGGGQPQHF
few,TRBD1,TRBV7-2,TRBJ1-2,TGTGCCAGCAGCTTAGTAGCACAGGGGAACTATGGCTACACCTTC,CASSLVAQGNYGYTF
many,-,TRBV7-9,TRBJ2-2,TGTGCCAGCAGCTCCCGGCAAAGTCTTTCCGGGGAGCTGTTTTTT,CASSSRQSLSGELFF
few,-,TRBV18,TRBJ1-1,TGTGCCAGCTCACCATCACGGATCGAGAACACTGAAGCTTTCTTT,CASSPSRIENTEAFF
-,TRBD1,TRBV30,TRBJ2-7,TGTGCCTGGACCGTGGGACAGGGGGCCTACGAGCAGTACTTC,CAWTVGQGAYEQYF
few,-,TRBV11-2,TRBJ2-1,TGTGCCAGCAGCTTAGTCGGGGGAGTGGGTAATGAGCAGTTCTTC,CASSLVGGVGNEQFF
-,-,TRBV7-8,TRBJ2-7,TGTGCCAGCAGCCCCGTGGGTAACACCTACGAGCAGTACTTC,CASSPVGNTYEQYF
-,TRBD1,TRBV20-1,TRBJ2-7,TGCAGTGCTAGACGTAATGGCCCAACAGGGGGCGGCCCCTACGAGCAGTACTTC,CSARRNGPTGGGPYEQYF
many,-,TRBV6-5,TRBJ2-3,TGTGCCAGCAGTTACGCAGGGCGGTGGGATACGCAGTATTTT,CASSYAGRWDTQYF
few,-,TRBV5-1,TRBJ2-2,TGCGCCAGCACAGAGGGGGGAGCCACCGGGGAGCTGTTTTTT,CASTEGGATGELFF
few,-,TRBV3-1,TRBJ2-1,TGTGCCAGCAGCCACCGAGGTGGTCCGGGCTCCTACAATGAGCAGTTCTTC,CASSHRGGPGSYNEQFF
many,TRBD2,TRBV5-1,TRBJ2-7,TGCGCCAGCAGGTGGAGCGGGAGGGCCGACGAGCAGTACTTC,CASRWSGRADEQYF
many,-,TRBV5-1,TRBJ1-1,TGCGCCAGCAGCTCGGACAGCTCGTATACAGAAGCTTTCTTT,CASSSDSSYTEAFF
many,TRBD1,TRBV12-3/TRBV12-4,TRBJ2-7,TGTGCCAGCAGTTTTGGGGGGACAGGGGACTACGAGCAGTACTTC,CASSFGGTGDYEQYF
-,-,TRBV6-5,TRBJ2-7,TGTGCCAGCAGTTACCGACAGGTCCCCACCTACGAGCAGTACTTC,CASSYRQVPTYEQYF
few,TRBD1,TRBV28,TRBJ1-4,TGTGCCAGCAGTTTAAGGGGGCCAGGGGAAGGTGAAAAACTGTTTTTT,CASSLRGPGEGEKLFF
-,TRBD2,TRBV6-4,TRBJ2-2,TGTGCCAGCAGTGTGGGAGGGGATGCCGGGGAGCTGTTTTTT,CASSVGGDAGELFF
few,TRBD1,TRBV4-1,TRBJ2-3,TGCGCCAGCAGCCAAAACTCCCCGGGACAGGTCACAGATACGCAGTATTTT,CASSQNSPGQVTDTQYF
few,-,TRBV12-5,TRBJ2-2,TGTGCTAGTGGTTTTGGCGGCGGGGAGCTGTTTTTT,CASGFGGGELFF
-,TRBD1,TRBV2,TRBJ2-1,TGTGCCAGCAGGGCGGACAGGGGGGATGAGCAGTTCTTC,CASRADRGDEQFF
few,TRBD2,TRBV20-1,TRBJ2-7,TGCAGTGCTAGAGGGGGACTAGCCTTGTACGAGCAGTACTTC,CSARGGLALYEQYF
many,-,TRBV3-1,TRBJ1-6,TGTGCCAGCAGCCAAGGGGGGGGTCTGTCACCCCTCCACTTT,CASSQGGGLSPLHF
many,-,TRBV5-1,TRBJ2-2,TGCGCCAGCAGCTACGGAGCGAACACCGGGGAGCTGTTTTTT,CASSYGANTGELFF
-,-,TRBV24-1,TRBJ2-7,TGTGCCACCAGTGATCAGGGCTACGAGCAGTACTTC,CATSDQGYEQYF
-,-,TRBV11-2,TRBJ1-6,TGTGCCAGCAGCTTAGGCAGGACGATTGGACCACCCCTCCACTTT,CASSLGRTIGPPLHF
-,TRBD2,TRBV28,TRBJ2-2,TGTGCCAGCAGTTGGACTAGCGGGAGAACCGGGGAGCTGTTTTTT,CASSWTSGRTGELFF
few,TRBD1,TRBV20-1,TRBJ2-7,TGCAGTGCTACCAACAGGGGTTCCTACGAGCAGTACTTC,CSATNRGSYEQYF
few,-,TRBV20-1,TRBJ2-7,TGCAGTGCGTCGTCGACCCTCTCCTACGAGCAGTACTTC,CSASSTLSYEQYF
few,TRBD1,TRBV6-2/TRBV6-3,TRBJ2-3,TGTGCCAGCAGGACAGGGGGAAGGGATACGCAGTATTTT,CASRTGGRDTQYF
-,-,TRBV5-6,TRBJ2-3,TGTGCCTGCAAAGTGAGTCTACTATACACAGATACGCAGTATTTT,CACKVSLLYTDTQYF
few,-,TRBV6-2/TRBV6-3,TRBJ2-1,TGTGCCAGCAGTTACGTAGGGTTACATGAGCAGTTCTTC,CASSYVGLHEQFF
many,TRBD2,TRBV11-2,TRBJ2-3,TGTGCCAGCAGGCCAGGCCTAGCGGGAGTTACAGATACGCAGTATTTT,CASRPGLAGVTDTQYF
-,-,TRBV21-1,TRBJ2-2,TGTGCCAGCAGCAAAGCAGGGTCCGGGGAGCTGTTTTTT,CASSKAGSGELFF
many,-,TRBV5-1,TRBJ2-5,TGCGCCAGCAACAGAGACCAAGAGACCCAGTACTTC,CASNRDQETQYF
many,TRBD1,TRBV4-3,TRBJ2-1,TGCGCCAGCAGCCAAGTCCTCCCCCAGGGACAGGGAAACAATGAGCAGTTCTTC,CASSQVLPQGQGNNEQFF
-,TRBD2,TRBV7-3,TRBJ2-2,TGTGCCAGCGGCTCCGGGGGGGGAAGAACCGGGGAGCTGTTTTTT,CASGSGGGRTGELFF
few,-,TRBV7-2,TRBJ2-7,TGTGCCAGCAGCTTATTTCGGTCCGTCATCGACGAGCAGTACTTC,CASSLFRSVIDEQYF
-,TRBD2,TRBV10-3,TRBJ2-1,TGTGCCACTTTCGGACTAGGTTGGCCCGGCTCCTACAATGAGCAGTTCTTC,CATFGLGWPGSYNEQFF
-,-,TRBV28,TRBJ1-1,TGTGCCAGCAGAACCCCGGGGGAGCCTCAAGCTTTCTTT,CASRTPGEPQAFF
many,TRBD2,TRBV3-1,TRBJ2-7,TGTGCCAGCAGCCACCTAGCGGAGGGGACCTACGAGCAGTACTTC,CASSHLAEGTYEQYF
-,TRBD1,TRBV5-1,TRBJ2-7,TGCGCCAGCAGCTTGGTCGGACAGGGCGCCCCGGAGCAGTACTTC,CASSLVGQGAPEQYF
few,-,TRBV3-1,TRBJ2-2,TGTGCCAGCAGCCAGCGACAGGACACCGGGGAGCTGTTTTTT,CASSQRQDTGELFF
-,TRBD1,TRBV5-6,TRBJ2-1,TGTGCCAGCAGCTTCCGAACGGGGACAGGGTGGGATGAGCAGTTCTTC,CASSFRTGTGWDEQFF
few,TRBD1,TRBV12-3/TRBV12-4,TRBJ2-1,TGTGCCAGCAGTTCAAGACAGGGCAGAGATGAGCAGTTCTTC,CASSSRQGRDEQFF
-,-,TRBV9,TRBJ1-1,TGTGCCAGCAGCGTCCGGGACATGAGCGAAGCTTTCTTT,CASSVRDMSEAFF
many,TRBD2,TRBV14,TRBJ2-1,TGTGCCAGCAGCCGAGCGAGTAGCGGGAGATCTGAGCAGTTCTTC,CASSRASSGRSEQFF
few,-,TRBV24-1,TRBJ2-3,TGTGCCACCAGTGATTCCCCCGCTCTGGACACAGATACGCAGTATTTT,CATSDSPALDTDTQYF
many,TRBD1,TRBV29-1,TRBJ2-7,TGCAGCGTACCCAAAACAGGGGGCGTCCCCTACGAGCAGTACTTC,CSVPKTGGVPYEQYF
-,TRBD2,TRBV29-1,TRBJ2-3,TGCAGCGTTGTAGTGGTAGCGGGGCACGGCAGGGATACGCAGTATTTT,CSVVVVAGHGRDTQYF
many,-,TRBV6-2/TRBV6-3,TRBJ2-7,TGTGCCAGCAGGTCCACAGGGGAGGGAAGATACGAGCAGTACTTC,CASRSTGEGRYEQYF